Following are 9 T cell receptor beta chains from one sample sequenced in a study of blood T cell repertoires in COVID-19. TCRdb's copy holds only in-frame clones and misses some; the assay was immunoSEQ multiplex PCR. The data hold roughly 52,000 clones, with around 87% observed a single time. Input material: peripheral blood. These TCRs come from a man aged 50-59 years with acute or convalescent COVID-19.

The chain joins TRBV6-5 to TRBJ1-1, with 11 bases identical to TRBD1. This CDR3 contains 14 residues. The germline CDR1 and CDR2 sequences are MNHEY and SVGAGI. V shed 6 bases and J 10 bases; nucleotides not matched to a gene: 10. CDR3: CASRGTGGFIAAFF. CDR3 nucleotides: TGTGCCAGCAGGGGGACAGGGGGATTTATAGCAGCTTTCTTT.

This clone has only one observation. The rearrangement joins TRBV6-5 to TRBJ1-2, with D uncertain. CDR1 is MNHEY and CDR2 is SVGAGI in the germline V gene. The CDR3 sequence is 15 residues long. The V end was cut by 5 bases, the J end by 4 bases, with 17 bases between. This CDR3 reads CASSMETLSPYGYTF. The CDR3 region has the DNA TGTGCCAGCAGTATGGAGACGCTTTCTCCCTATGGCTACACCTTC.

There are a few counts of this clone. The J gene is TRBJ1-2, the V gene TRBV19; 9 bases fit TRBD1. Germline V gene lookup returns CDR1 LNHDA and CDR2 SQIVND (reference sequence). The CDR3 loop spans 14 amino acids. V was pared by 4 bases and J by 8 bases, with 8 bases of the junction left unmatched. CDR3 coding DNA: TGTGCCAGTAGTAACTTACAGGGGGCCGGCGGCTACACCTTC. This gives the protein CASSNLQGAGGYTF.

The chain carries TRBV5-4 and TRBJ2-6, with 8 positions matching TRBD1. V was pared by 4 bases and J by 1 base, with 10 bases of the junction left unmatched. There are 18 residues in the CDR3. Germline V gene lookup returns CDR1 SGHNT and CDR2 YYREEE (reference sequence). CDR3 protein: CASSVGQGSFSGANVLTF. The CDR3, as DNA: TGTGCCAGCAGCGTTGGACAGGGTTCTTTTTCTGGGGCCAACGTCCTGACTTTC.

The CDR3 protein is CSASGLHNEQFF. CDR3 coding DNA: TGCAGTGCTAGTGGACTTCACAATGAGCAGTTCTTC. The chain is built from TRBV20-1 and TRBJ2-1, with a possible D match to TRBD2 (5 bases). V lost 3 bases and J 5 bases, leaving 8 bases between the germline ends. This CDR3 region has 12 residues. Germline lookup yields CDR1 DFQATT and CDR2 SNEGSKA (reference sequence).

V is TRBV7-9 and J is TRBJ1-1; D gene uncertain. Germline V gene lookup returns CDR1 SEHNR and CDR2 FQNEAQ (reference sequence). The V and J ends lost 4 bases and 0 bases respectively, with 6 bases between them. This CDR3 region has 13 residues. The CDR3 DNA is TGTGCCAGCAGCTACTATTTGAACACTGAAGCTTTCTTT. Translation: CASSYYLNTEAFF.

The CDR3 nucleotides are TGCGCCAGCAGCCAACCGACAGGGGACCCTAGAAACACCATATATTTT. It codes for CASSQPTGDPRNTIYF. V is TRBV4-1 and J is TRBJ1-3; 8 bases match TRBD1. CDR3 length: 16 residues. Looked up from germline, CDR1 is MGHRA and CDR2 is YSYEKL. The V gene end was trimmed by 2 bases and the J gene end by 5 bases; junction bases not matched to a gene: 8.

This chain joins TRBV4-2 and TRBJ2-5; possible D gene TRBD2, 5 bases. Trimming took off 0 bases at V and 4 bases at J, with 12 bases between the two ends. CDR1 is LGHNA and CDR2 is YNFKEQ in the germline V gene. The CDR3 extends over 15 amino acids. CDR3 DNA sequence: TGTGCCAGCAGCCAAGATGGAGGCGTGGGAGAGACCCAGTACTTC. Translated, it gives CASSQDGGVGETQYF.

This sequence joins TRBV5-1 and TRBJ1-1; D is possibly TRBD1 (5 bases). Per germline, CDR1 SGHRS and CDR2 YFSETQ. This CDR3 comprises 13 residues. V lost 4 bases, J lost 5 bases, and 12 bases lay in between. The CDR3 loop is CASSRLGPTEAFF. Here the CDR3 DNA reads TGCGCCAGCAGCCGGCTGGGGCCAACTGAAGCTTTCTTT.